This TCR beta chain was recorded in a study of blood T cells in healthy people across ages. Researchers report isolating at least 7 million PBMCs per sample. Concerning this clonotype itself: The antigen remains undetermined.

The study, taken as a whole, reports: Comparison with aged donors showed that long-lived donors had more naive CD4+ cells and higher diversity. Older age coincided with a roughly linear decline in TCR beta diversity per million T cells.

With 6 bases clipped from V and 4 bases from J, the junction kept 19 bases outside the gene matches. CDR1 and CDR2 (germline): DFQATT, SNEGSKA (reference sequence). This CDR3 region has 18 residues. A second PCR, run for roughly 7 to 12 cycles, used a sample-barcoded 5' primer plus a J-beta primer mix. Paired-end reads containing CDR3 totaled no fewer than 2.5 million for each sample. Via MiXCR, TCRdb re-called the 5' RACE reads, giving one row per CDR3 protein. Among over 1.5 million distinct CDR3 sequences listed, 49% were seen once. This sequence joins TRBV20-1 and TRBJ2-5, with 11 bases identical to TRBD2. Specimen: blood. The clonotype originates from a woman between 40 and 55 years old in good health. This CDR3 is CSANSPLAGGPNGETQYF. CDR3 bases: TGCAGTGCCAATAGCCCCCTAGCGGGGGGTCCGAATGGAGAGACCCAGTACTTC.